This TCR beta chain is drawn from a study of naive and memory T cell subsets. The junction had 13 bases not matched to a gene; V was cut back by 3 bases and J by 1 base. The CDR3 loop spans 19 amino acids. Looked up from germline, CDR1 is SGDLS and CDR2 is YYNGEE. Broader study findings: TCR counts from RNA may reflect activation-linked expression changes. Possibly reflecting memory cells re-expressing CD45RA, a few larger clonotypes occurred in naive repertoires, especially CD8.

From the second PCR step, alpha and beta chains were amplified apart. CD4+ T cell IFNgamma after overnight CMV lysate exposure gave donor CMV status. About this clonotype: Its antigen remains unidentified.

The beta constant-region primer was an equimolar mix of two oligonucleotides covering TRBC1 and TRBC2. The ligated cDNA underwent four PCR rounds using SP2 and nested alpha and beta constant-region primers. An oligonucleotide with the SP2 primer and a 12-nucleotide UMI was ligated to the cDNA 3' end. TCRdb processed the UMI-ligation and nested PCR reads anew with MiXCR; each CDR3 protein has one entry. The sample carries under 150,000 distinct CDR3 sequences, approximately 21% recorded once. The source is a human donor in good health. Sample: naive CD8+ T cells from blood. The J gene is TRBJ2-1, the V gene TRBV9; 10 bases map to TRBD2. In DNA, the CDR3 is TGTGCCAGCAGCGACCCTGGGGAGCGGGAGGGAAGGTCCTACAATGAGCAGTTCTTC. Translated, it gives CASSDPGEREGRSYNEQFF.